Following are 4 T cell receptor beta chains from one sample sequenced in a study of cytomegalovirus exposure and HLA in healthy donors (dated by TCRdb to 2015 to 2018). Libraries were constructed by the immunoSEQ multiplex PCR assay. For the multiplex PCR, a mixture combining 60 forward primers for TCR Vbeta segments and 13 reverse primers for TCR Jbeta segments was used. TCRdb's version of the immuneACCESS table is confined to in-frame rearrangements and falls short of the full clone set. An unresolved V gene accounts for under half of the shortfall where checked; the remainder is of unknown origin. The sample table shows around 140,000 clones, and about 81% are seen once. The leading ten clones occupy roughly 8% of the sample. The sequencing input was PBMCs. The source is a woman in her forties or fifties in good health and CMV-seropositive.

The CDR3 DNA follows: TGTGCCAGCAGCCGCCGACTAGCGGGAGGGGAGACCCAGTACTTC. It specifies CASSRRLAGGETQYF. The genes are TRBV7-8 and TRBJ2-5, with TRBD2 matching over 14 bases. With V trimmed by 5 bases and J by 5 bases, 4 bases remained unmatched. Germline V gene data show CDR1 as SGHVS and CDR2 as FQNEAQ. CDR3 length: 15 residues. The full variable domain, with the rest looked up from reference TRBV7-8 and TRBJ2-5, is GAGVSQSPRYKVAKRGQDVALRCDPISGHVSLFWYQQALGQGPEFLTYFQNEAQLDKSGLPSDRFFAERPEGSVSTLKIQRTQQEDSAVYLCASSRRLAGGETQYFGPGTRLLVL.

CDR3: CASRTARTGNTEAFF. Written as DNA, the CDR3 is TGTGCCAGTAGGACCGCCAGGACAGGGAACACTGAAGCTTTCTTT. The gene calls are TRBV19 and TRBJ1-1, with TRBD1 matching 7 bases. Losses at the gene ends were 6 bases for V and 1 base for J; bases not matched to a gene: 8. The CDR3 has 15 residues. The V gene's germline CDR1 is LNHDA and CDR2 SQIVND (reference sequence).

CDR3 sequence (DNA): TGTGCCAGTCTAGAGGCAGTGAACACTGAAGCTTTCTTT. The encoded protein is CASLEAVNTEAFF. This chain links TRBV28 with TRBJ1-1; D call uncertain. The CDR3 extends over 13 amino acids. Germline V lookup: CDR1 MDHEN, CDR2 SYDVKM. Trimming left V 9 bases short and J 0 bases short, with 11 bases between.

The gene calls are TRBV5-1 and TRBJ2-1, with 8 bases fitting TRBD2. This CDR3 comprises 15 residues. After removal of 2 bases from V and 7 bases from J, the junction contained 8 bases not matched to a gene. Looked up from germline, CDR1 is SGHRS and CDR2 is YFSETQ. CDR3 nucleotides: TGCGCCAGCAGCTTTGGGGCGGGGGGTCCGAATGAGCAGTTCTTC. Amino acid sequence: CASSFGAGGPNEQFF.